This T cell receptor (beta chain) is drawn from a study of tissue T cells after allogeneic stem cell transplantation. Produced via immunoSEQ multiplex PCR; TCRdb's table is partial and in-frame only. The repertoire has around 540 clones, over 70% of them found once; the top ten carry less than 6%. This clone was picked up a small number of times. Germline V lookup: CDR1 MNHNS, CDR2 SASEGT. The CDR3 loop spans 15 amino acids. The J segment lost 2 bases and the V segment lost 2 bases, leaving 5 bases of the junction unmatched. This TCR came from a male patient aged 40 to 69 with steroid-refractory graft-versus-host disease after an allogeneic stem cell transplant. Part of the T cell pool may stem from the graft donor. The material was skin, obtained at autopsy. The genes are TRBV6-1 and TRBJ1-2; 7 nucleotides agree with TRBD1. In DNA form, the CDR3 reads TGTGCCAGCAGTGAACTGACAGGGCCCAACTATGGCTACACCTTC. Translated, it gives CASSELTGPNYGYTF.